This T cell receptor (beta chain) originates from a study of shared clonotypes between healthy human individuals. CDR3 size: 15 residues. The germline CDR1 and CDR2 sequences are ENHRY and SYGVKD. V was clipped by 8 bases and J by 0 bases; unmatched bases: 7. TCRdb keeps only in-frame clones here, not all; method: immunoSEQ multiplex PCR. The sample holds approximately 1,000,000 clones, 75% to 85% seen once. Sequenced material: memory CD4+ T cells from PBMCs. Subset denoted: CD45RA-negative fraction. This sequence joins TRBV10-3 and TRBJ1-5, with TRBD1 identical over 7 bases. The receptor was derived from a man between 18 and 35 years old in good health. Some clones in this sample may be carry-over from other donors' samples. The CDR3 DNA is TGTGCCATCGGACGGACAGGAGATAGCAATCAGCCCCAGCATTTT. Translation gives CAIGRTGDSNQPQHF.